The TCR beta chain under discussion was sequenced for a study of blood T cell repertoires in COVID-19 (dated by TCRdb to the early 2020s). In terms of the full investigation: Samples covering the acute and convalescent phases of COVID-19 were provided by collaborators in the United States, Italy and Spain. The prospective study material was composed of cDNA or gDNA derived from T cells, B-cell-depleted T cells, or PBMCs. Deeply sampled blood TCRbeta repertoires from subjects exposed to, actively infected with, or recovered from COVID-19 were included in the dataset. The repertoires were released in a freely available public database meant as a resource for research on the immune response to SARS-CoV-2. The samples were drawn from the first 160 participants of the ongoing ImmuneRACE study and from more than 1,000 subjects provided by 6 global collaborators. Sample metadata almost always included a de-identified subject ID, COVID-19 status, age in years and sex. Where available, HLA class I and class II types were obtained from metadata supplied by the sample provider rather than from assay-based typing. On the study overall, not on this receptor specifically: Clinical and demographic metadata were provided uncurated, with the amount varying by source and participant.

Including the terminal cysteine and phenylalanine, the CDR3 comprises 15 residues. Just CDR3 DNA is preserved here, 45 bases in frame from base 1. According to the germline V gene, CDR1 reads MDHEN and CDR2 reads SYDVKM. The V end loses 3 bases and the J end loses 0 bases, and a stretch of 12 bases separates them. TCRbeta CDR3 regions were amplified from genomic DNA using the immunoSEQ Assay, a bias-controlled multiplex PCR. The study's processing was this. Nucleated cell counts per sample were estimated from amplification of reference gene primers within the assay. Sequence reads were collapsed and filtered to measure the absolute abundance of every unique TCRbeta CDR3 rearrangement. For each sample, productive Simpson clonality was calculated as the square root of Simpson's diversity index over productive rearrangements. TCRdb retrieved this table from immuneACCESS and kept in-frame rearrangements only. Not all clones are present; in checked studies, unresolved V genes account for under half, and no reason is known for the remainder. V and J calls and clone size come straight from that table; D and trimming were deduced from the DNA. This sample comprises more than 400,000 clones, approximately 90% of them detected only once. Jointly, the top ten make up 0.65% to 0.9% of the sample.

Enrolling through a virtual design, the prospective study's participants ranged in age from roughly 18 to 95 years and lived across roughly 24 United States geographic areas. In the prospective study, cohorts were assigned on the basis of participant-reported clinical history obtained from a screening survey and a study questionnaire. For ImmuneRACE Cohort 3, a participant was defined as recovered based on two consecutive negative NP/OP PCR tests, clearance by a healthcare professional, or resolution of symptoms. Mobile phlebotomists in the prospective study collected whole blood, serum and a nasopharyngeal or oropharyngeal swab from every participant. Participants in the prospective study had the option to provide additional blood draws and questionnaires over a roughly 2-month period. Before DNA extraction, blood samples from the prospective study were shipped at room temperature or frozen. This clone was counted only a few times. What this receptor recognizes is not known. It has no much larger one-base neighbor in the sample; base qualities were not kept.

This sequence uses TRBV28 and TRBJ2-7; the D gene cannot be named for sure. This TCR derives from a woman aged 18-29 years who had recovered from COVID-19. Sequences were obtained from PBMCs or T cells enriched from blood (not recorded which). DNA sequence: TGTGCCAGCAGTTTTCCACGACTTGACTCCTACGAGCAGTACTTC. Translated, it reads CASSFPRLDSYEQYF. Beyond the CDR3, the reference TRBV28 and TRBJ2-7 genes provide the residues; the full variable domain reads: DVKVTQSSRYLVKRTGEKVFLECVQDMDHENMFWYRQDPGLGLRLIYFSYDVKMKEKGDIPEGYSVSREKKERFSLILESASTNQTSMYLCASSFPRLDSYEQYFGPGTRLTVT.